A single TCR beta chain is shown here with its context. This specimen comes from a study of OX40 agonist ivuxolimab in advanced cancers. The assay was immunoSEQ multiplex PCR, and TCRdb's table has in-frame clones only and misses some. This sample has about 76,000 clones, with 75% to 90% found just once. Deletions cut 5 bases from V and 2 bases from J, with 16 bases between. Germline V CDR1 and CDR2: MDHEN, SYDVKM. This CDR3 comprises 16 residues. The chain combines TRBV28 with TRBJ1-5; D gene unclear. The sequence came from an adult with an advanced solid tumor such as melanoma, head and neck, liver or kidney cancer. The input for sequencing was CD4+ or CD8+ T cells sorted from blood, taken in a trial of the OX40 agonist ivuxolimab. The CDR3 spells CASSESLRSRNQPQHF. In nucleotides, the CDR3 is TGTGCCAGCAGTGAATCACTAAGAAGCCGCAATCAGCCCCAGCATTTT.